A single sample gave rise to the 32 T cell receptor beta chains below, sequenced in a study of PD-1 blockade in mismatch repair-deficient tumors. TCRdb's table, derived via immunoSEQ multiplex PCR, lists solely in-frame clones and lacks some. The table lists some 130,000 clones, 88% of them singletons. This specimen consisted of peripheral blood, obtained roughly 67 weeks after starting pembrolizumab. All receptors derive from an adult with mismatch repair-deficient cancer.

The chain recombines TRBV6-5 with TRBJ2-1; perhaps TRBD1 as D (5 bases). CDR1 is MNHEY, CDR2 SVGAGI, per germline. This CDR3 spans 15 amino acids. The germline V and J ends were trimmed by 3 bases and 8 bases, with 17 bases remaining between them. The CDR3 here is CASSYNARVLDEQFF. CDR3 bases: TGTGCCAGCAGTTATAATGCCAGGGTTTTGGATGAGCAGTTCTTC.

V usage is TRBV13 and J usage is TRBJ1-1; 9 bases map to TRBD1. The CDR3 covers 15 residues. Losses at the gene ends were 5 bases for V and 0 bases for J; bases not matched to a gene: 4. CDR1 is PRHDT and CDR2 is FYEKMQ in the germline V gene (reference sequence). CDR3 residues: CASSPWDRVNTEAFF. Here the CDR3 DNA reads TGTGCCAGCAGCCCGTGGGACAGGGTGAACACTGAAGCTTTCTTT.

The chain uses TRBV5-8 and TRBJ2-7; TRBD1 matches at 8 bases. J lost 6 bases, V lost 1 base, and 9 bases had no gene match. CDR1 and CDR2 (germline): SGHTS, YDEGEE. The CDR3 consists of 15 residues. The CDR3 loop is CASSLSGTGSGEQYF. CDR3 bases: TGTGCCAGCAGCTTGTCGGGGACAGGAAGTGGCGAGCAGTACTTC. The full variable domain, rest sourced from reference TRBV5-8 and TRBJ2-7, is EAGVTQSPTHLIKTRGQQATLRCSPISGHTSVYWYQQALGLGLQFLLWYDEGEERNRGNFPPRFSGRQFPNYSSELNVNALELEDSALYLCASSLSGTGSGEQYFGPGTRLTVT.

The gene calls are TRBV6-1 and TRBJ2-3, with D maybe TRBD1 (5 bases). CDR1 and CDR2 from the germline V gene are MNHNS and SASEGT. The CDR3 has 14 residues. V was trimmed by 1 base and J by 7 bases, leaving 12 bases between them. The CDR3 bases are TGTGCCAGCAGTGAAGTTGCGTCGGACAATACGCAGTATTTT. This encodes CASSEVASDNTQYF.

This rearrangement joins TRBV19 to TRBJ2-1; 9 positions agree with TRBD1. The CDR3 consists of 14 residues. V trimming: 6 bases; J trimming: 6 bases; junction bases outside the gene matches: 6. Looked up from germline, CDR1 is LNHDA and CDR2 is SQIVND (reference sequence). The CDR3 DNA follows: TGTGCCAGTAGCCCGGGACAGGGAATCAATGAGCAGTTCTTC. Its protein product is CASSPGQGINEQFF.

The chain has TRBV6-6 and TRBJ1-1, with D possibly being TRBD1 (5 bases). The ends were cut back, 7 bases at V and 0 bases at J, with 9 bases in the middle. This CDR3 has 13 residues. Germline V gene data show CDR1 as MNHNY and CDR2 as SVGAGI (reference sequence). Here the CDR3 DNA reads TGTGCCAGCAAGGGGAGCGTGAACACTGAAGCTTTCTTT. Protein product: CASKGSVNTEAFF.

The chain has TRBV7-2 and TRBJ2-7, with 8 bases matching TRBD1. The CDR3 covers 13 residues. CDR1 and CDR2 from the germline V gene are SGHTA and FQGNSA. Unmatched junction bases numbered 3, after V lost 3 bases and J lost 5 bases. CDR3 coding DNA: TGTGCCAGCAGCTTTGACAGGGGCGACGAGCAGTACTTC. Protein: CASSFDRGDEQYF.

The rearrangement joins TRBV4-2 to TRBJ2-1; perhaps TRBD2 as D (5 bases). V lost 1 base to trimming and J lost 7 bases, with 5 bases between them. The CDR3 covers 12 residues. Germline CDR1 and CDR2: LGHNA and YNFKEQ. The CDR3 loop reads CASSQGGNEQFF. The CDR3 nucleotides read TGTGCCAGCAGCCAAGGAGGGAATGAGCAGTTCTTC.

V gene TRBV19 combines with J gene TRBJ1-3; D gene unclear. From germline, CDR1 is LNHDA and CDR2 SQIVND (reference sequence). The V and J ends lost 3 bases and 0 bases respectively, with 9 bases between them. The CDR3 is 15 residues long. The CDR3 sequence: CASSILMSSGNTIYF. DNA for the CDR3: TGTGCCAGTAGTATCTTGATGAGCTCTGGAAACACCATATATTTT. The full variable domain, its missing parts supplied by reference TRBV19 and TRBJ1-3, is DGGITQSPKYLFRKEGQNVTLSCEQNLNHDAMYWYRQDPGQGLRLIYYSQIVNDFQKGDIAEGYSVSREKKESFPLTVTSAQKNPTAFYLCASSILMSSGNTIYFGEGSWLTVV.

This clone has a handful of counts. Within the sample, other DNA sequences also encode this same CDR3. The CDR3 nucleotides read TGCGCCAGCAGCCAAACAGGGGGCTCCTACGAGCAGTACTTC. Protein: CASSQTGGSYEQYF. The genes are TRBV4-1 and TRBJ2-7; 8 nucleotides agree with TRBD1. J gave up 0 bases and V 2 bases, and 0 bases lay outside the gene matches. The germline CDR1 and CDR2 sequences are MGHRA and YSYEKL. The CDR3 consists of 14 residues.

This chain connects TRBV11-3 to TRBJ2-3, with 9 bases lining up with TRBD2. V dropped 5 bases and J dropped 4; count of bases not matched to a gene: 13. The CDR3 totals 17 residues. In germline, CDR1 is SGHNT, CDR2 YENEEA. Written as DNA, the CDR3 is TGTGCCAGCAGCCCGATATATGGCGGGAGGGCCTCAGATACGCAGTATTTT. The encoded protein is CASSPIYGGRASDTQYF.

The chain recombines TRBV2 with TRBJ2-6; D may be TRBD2 (5 bases). V was clipped by 3 bases and J by 1 base, with 10 bases between them. This CDR3 region has 16 residues. Germline V CDR1 and CDR2: SNHLY, FYNNEI. Here the CDR3 reads CASSDAGSSGANVLTF. The CDR3, as DNA: TGTGCCAGCAGTGATGCGGGTTCGTCTGGGGCCAACGTCCTGACTTTC.

This clone was observed a single time. The gene calls are TRBV18 and TRBJ2-4; possible D gene TRBD2, 5 bases. CDR3 length: 14 residues. Trimming left V 1 base short and J 5 bases short, with 9 bases between. Germline V gene data show CDR1 as KGHSH and CDR2 as LQKENI. This CDR3 reads CASSPRSGQNIQYF. The CDR3 DNA sequence: TGTGCCAGCTCACCACGAAGCGGACAAAACATTCAGTACTTC.

The chain has TRBV6-4 and TRBJ2-5; 8 nucleotides line up with TRBD1. Germline assignment: CDR1 MRHNA and CDR2 SNTAGT. With V trimmed by 0 bases and J by 4 bases, 4 bases remained unmatched. The CDR3 loop spans 15 amino acids. The CDR3 DNA sequence: TGTGCCAGCAGTGACTCTGGACAGGGTCGAGAGACCCAGTACTTC. It encodes CASSDSGQGRETQYF.

The chain combines TRBV4-1 with TRBJ2-5; 7 positions match TRBD2. This CDR3 contains 16 residues. The V segment lost 0 bases and the J segment 1 base; nucleotides outside the gene matches: 5. The germline CDR1 and CDR2 sequences are MGHRA and YSYEKL. CDR3 residues: CASSQEDTSAQETQYF. CDR3 sequence (DNA): TGCGCCAGCAGCCAAGAGGATACTAGCGCCCAAGAGACCCAGTACTTC.

CDR3 nucleotide sequence: TGTGCCAGCAGCCAAGAGATGGCCGCCTCGAACACTGAAGCTTTCTTT. Protein sequence: CASSQEMAASNTEAFF. The chain couples TRBV4-2 to TRBJ1-1; D ambiguous. V lost 0 bases and J 1 base, leaving 12 bases between the germline ends. CDR1 and CDR2 (germline): LGHNA, YNFKEQ. The CDR3 consists of 16 residues.

This chain connects TRBV29-1 to TRBJ1-3; D is ambiguous. This CDR3 has 11 residues. Trimming stripped 5 bases from V and 0 bases from J, with 2 bases between. Germline V gene data show CDR1 as SQVTM and CDR2 as ANQGSEA. CDR3 protein: CSVISGNTIYF. The CDR3 DNA sequence: TGCAGCGTTATCTCTGGAAACACCATATATTTT.

This chain joins TRBV4-2 and TRBJ2-5, with D unclear. Trimming pared 6 bases from V and 5 bases from J, leaving 10 bases between. Looked up from germline, CDR1 is LGHNA and CDR2 is YNFKEQ. CDR3 size: 12 residues. Here the CDR3 reads CASSSDWETQYF. DNA for the CDR3: TGTGCCAGCAGTTCTGACTGGGAGACCCAGTACTTC.

The V call is TRBV7-8, the J call TRBJ1-5, with D tentatively TRBD1 (5 bases). The germline V gene has CDR1 SGHVS and CDR2 FQNEAQ. This CDR3 has 16 residues. V dropped 0 bases and J dropped 0 bases, with 9 bases sitting between them. The CDR3 here is CASSLAHRSSNQPQHF. The CDR3 DNA is TGTGCCAGCAGCTTAGCACACAGGTCTAGCAATCAGCCCCAGCATTTT.

This clone was counted once. This chain joins TRBV4-1 and TRBJ2-5, with TRBD2 matching over 9 bases. The CDR3 loop spans 16 amino acids. From germline, CDR1 is MGHRA and CDR2 YSYEKL. The trim removed 1 base at V and 4 bases at J, leaving 7 bases unmatched. The CDR3 spells CASSQAGGRASETQYF. CDR3 in DNA: TGCGCCAGCAGCCAAGCCGGCGGGAGGGCCTCAGAGACCCAGTACTTC.

About this clone itself: This specimen includes other DNA sequences encoding the same CDR3. CDR3 DNA sequence: TGTGCCAGTAGTATAGTCCTCGGTGGAGCCACTGAAGCTTTCTTT. Translated: CASSIVLGGATEAFF. The rearrangement links TRBV19 to TRBJ1-1; D gene unclear. The germline V gene has CDR1 LNHDA and CDR2 SQIVND (reference sequence). Trimming stripped 1 base from V and 4 bases from J, with 13 bases between. The CDR3 is 15 amino acids.

The chain is built from TRBV15 and TRBJ2-5; 11 nucleotides align to TRBD1. In germline, CDR1 is LNHNV, CDR2 YYDKDF (reference sequence). V gave up 0 bases and J gave up 4 bases; unmatched junction bases: 4. CDR3 length: 16 residues. The CDR3 sequence is CATSRDPGQGAETQYF. In DNA, the CDR3 is TGTGCCACCAGCAGAGACCCAGGACAGGGGGCAGAGACCCAGTACTTC.

This clone is a singleton in its sample. The V call is TRBV4-1, the J call TRBJ2-7; TRBD2 agrees at 13 bases. Germline CDR1 reads MGHRA; CDR2 reads YSYEKL. The CDR3 is 18 amino acids. V shed 5 bases, J shed 1 base, and the junction held 11 bases outside the gene matches. This chain's CDR3 is CASSYGLAGDHTSYEQYF. In DNA, the CDR3 is TGCGCCAGCAGCTACGGACTAGCGGGAGATCATACTTCCTACGAGCAGTACTTC.

The sample holds a few counts of this clone. CDR3 nucleotides: TGTGCCAGCAGAGTGGATGGACTCTTCGCTACCGGGGAGCTGTTTTTT. It specifies CASRVDGLFATGELFF. The chain employs TRBV5-5 and TRBJ2-2; D is possibly TRBD2 (5 bases). Trimming stripped 5 bases from V and 5 bases from J, with 19 bases between. The CDR3 consists of 16 residues. Germline V gene sequence: CDR1 SGHKS, CDR2 YYEKEE (reference sequence).

The gene calls are TRBV6-6 and TRBJ2-3; 9 bases agree with TRBD2. V lost 8 bases, J lost 3 bases, and 9 bases stayed unmatched. The CDR3 consists of 15 residues. Per germline, CDR1 MNHNY and CDR2 SVGAGI (reference sequence). The CDR3 DNA follows: TGTGCCAGCGCGGCGGGAGGGCCGTGGACAGATACGCAGTATTTT. Translated: CASAAGGPWTDTQYF.

The chain links TRBV9 to TRBJ1-2, with 8 positions matching TRBD1. Losses at the gene ends were 5 bases for V and 2 bases for J; bases not matched to a gene: 2. This CDR3 contains 13 residues. CDR1 and CDR2 (germline): SGDLS, YYNGEE. Written as DNA, the CDR3 is TGTGCCAGCAGTAGGACAGGGAACTATGGCTACACCTTC. Protein sequence: CASSRTGNYGYTF.

J is TRBJ1-5 and V is TRBV10-3; D may be TRBD1 (6 bases). Per germline, CDR1 ENHRY and CDR2 SYGVKD. V was trimmed by 6 bases and J by 5 bases, leaving 17 bases between them. CDR3 length equals 15 residues. The CDR3 DNA sequence: TGTGCCATCAGCCCGGCAGGGGTAGGGGATCAGCCCCAGCATTTT. It encodes CAISPAGVGDQPQHF.

The CDR3 spells CASSYSRGRIYEQYF. CDR3 in DNA: TGTGCCAGCAGTTACTCAAGGGGACGAATCTACGAGCAGTACTTC. This chain links TRBV6-5 with TRBJ2-7; D possibly uses TRBD1 or TRBD2 (5 bases each). CDR1 and CDR2 (germline): MNHEY, SVGAGI. The CDR3 runs to 15 residues. V lost 0 bases, J lost 3 bases, and 12 bases lay in between.

The chain combines TRBV4-1 with TRBJ2-1; 8 nucleotides match TRBD2. V shed 3 bases, J shed 13 bases, and the junction held 5 bases outside the gene matches. The germline V gene has CDR1 MGHRA and CDR2 YSYEKL. The CDR3 spans 12 residues. CDR3: CASSHTSGRQFF. CDR3 nucleotide sequence: TGCGCCAGCAGCCACACTAGCGGAAGACAGTTCTTC.

The rearrangement joins TRBV7-3 to TRBJ1-1; maybe TRBD1 (5 bases). V was clipped by 0 bases and J by 0 bases, with 8 bases between them. The V gene's germline CDR1 is SGHTA and CDR2 FQGTGA. The CDR3 loop spans 15 amino acids. Written as DNA, the CDR3 is TGTGCCAGCAGCTTAACTGGGGGGATGAACACTGAAGCTTTCTTT. This encodes CASSLTGGMNTEAFF.

Only one count was recorded for this clone. This sequence joins TRBV19 and TRBJ2-1; 7 nucleotides line up with TRBD1. This CDR3 is 13 amino acids long. Unmatched junction bases numbered 1, after V lost 4 bases and J lost 4 bases. Germline V CDR1 and CDR2: LNHDA, SQIVND (reference sequence). CDR3 bases: TGTGCCAGTAGTAGGGACAGTTACAATGAGCAGTTCTTC. This translates into CASSRDSYNEQFF. Together with reference TRBV19 and TRBJ2-1, the CDR3 gives the full variable domain: DGGITQSPKYLFRKEGQNVTLSCEQNLNHDAMYWYRQDPGQGLRLIYYSQIVNDFQKGDIAEGYSVSREKKESFPLTVTSAQKNPTAFYLCASSRDSYNEQFFGPGTRLTVL.

This sequence joins TRBV11-2 and TRBJ2-7, with a tentative D call TRBD1 (5 bases). Germline V gene lookup returns CDR1 SGHAT and CDR2 FQNNGV. V was cut by 1 base and J by 5 bases, with 12 bases left in between. The CDR3 is 14 residues long. The CDR3 protein is CASSLAAGFHEQYF. Here the CDR3 DNA reads TGTGCCAGCAGCTTAGCCGCAGGGTTCCACGAGCAGTACTTC.